This T cell receptor beta chain is drawn from a study of cytomegalovirus exposure and HLA in healthy donors. Notes on the study in general: Follow-up analysis later connected one missense variant in DCLRE1C with trimming of TCR beta V- and J-genes. In a later analysis, common viral pathogens appeared linked to several of the most significant clusters.

Looked up from germline, CDR1 is MDHEN and CDR2 is SYDVKM. The CDR3 spans 15 residues. V shed 5 bases, J shed 3 bases, and the junction held 5 bases outside the gene matches. On this clone: Its antigen is not known.

Use of 60 Vbeta and 13 Jbeta primers characterized the PCR. Measured with immunoSEQ multiplex PCR; TCRdb has only the in-frame clones, and not every one. The table shows 150,000 to 200,000 clones, with roughly 74% occurring only once. The chain uses TRBV28 and TRBJ2-7, with 12 bases lining up with TRBD2. The receptor comes from a female donor in good health and CMV-seronegative. The sequenced sample was PBMCs. CDR3 residues: CASSRTSGGIYEQYF. The CDR3 nucleotides read TGTGCCAGCAGTCGCACTAGCGGGGGGATCTACGAGCAGTACTTC. Variable domain in full (rest from reference TRBV28 and TRBJ2-7): DVKVTQSSRYLVKRTGEKVFLECVQDMDHENMFWYRQDPGLGLRLIYFSYDVKMKEKGDIPEGYSVSREKKERFSLILESASTNQTSMYLCASSRTSGGIYEQYFGPGTRLTVT.